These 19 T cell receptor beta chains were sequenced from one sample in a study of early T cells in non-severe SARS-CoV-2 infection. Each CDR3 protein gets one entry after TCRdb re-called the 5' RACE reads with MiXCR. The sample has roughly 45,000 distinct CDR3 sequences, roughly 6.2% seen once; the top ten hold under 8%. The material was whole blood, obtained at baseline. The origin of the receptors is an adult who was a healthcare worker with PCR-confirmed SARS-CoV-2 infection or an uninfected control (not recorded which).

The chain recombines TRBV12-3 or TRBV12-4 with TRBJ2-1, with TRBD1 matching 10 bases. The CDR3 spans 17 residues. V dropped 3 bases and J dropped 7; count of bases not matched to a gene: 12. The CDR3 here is CASSLRPPGQGRNEQFF. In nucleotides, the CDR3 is TGTGCCAGCAGTTTGCGCCCCCCGGGACAGGGGAGGAATGAGCAGTTCTTC.

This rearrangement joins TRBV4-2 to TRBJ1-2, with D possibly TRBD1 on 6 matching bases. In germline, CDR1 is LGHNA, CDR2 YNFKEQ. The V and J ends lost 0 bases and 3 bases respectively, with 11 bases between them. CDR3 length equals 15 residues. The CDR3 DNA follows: TGTGCCAGCAGCCAAGAGGCCAGGGGAGACTATGGCTACACCTTC. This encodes CASSQEARGDYGYTF.

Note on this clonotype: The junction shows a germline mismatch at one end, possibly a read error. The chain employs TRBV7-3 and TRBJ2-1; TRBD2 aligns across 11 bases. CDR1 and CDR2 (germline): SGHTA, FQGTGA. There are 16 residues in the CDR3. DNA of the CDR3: TGTGTCAGCAGCTTGGGACCTAGCGGGGGGATCAATGAGCAGTTCTTC. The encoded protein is CVSSLGPSGGINEQFF.

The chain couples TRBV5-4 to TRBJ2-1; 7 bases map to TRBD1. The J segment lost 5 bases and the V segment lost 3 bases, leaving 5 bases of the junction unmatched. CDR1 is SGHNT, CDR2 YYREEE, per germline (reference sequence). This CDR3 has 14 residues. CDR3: CASSSPGQNNEQFF. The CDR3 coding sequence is TGTGCCAGCAGCTCACCGGGACAGAACAATGAGCAGTTCTTC. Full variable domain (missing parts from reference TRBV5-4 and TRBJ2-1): ETGVTQSPTHLIKTRGQQVTLRCSSQSGHNTVSWYQQALGQGPQFIFQYYREEENGRGNFPPRFSGLQFPNYSSELNVNALELDDSALYLCASSSPGQNNEQFFGPGTRLTVL.

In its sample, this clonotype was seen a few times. CDR3 DNA sequence: TGCAGTGCCGGATTCTCTGGAAACACCATATATTTT. It codes for CSAGFSGNTIYF. This chain connects TRBV20-1 to TRBJ1-3; D is unresolved. The V gene's germline CDR1 is DFQATT and CDR2 SNEGSKA (reference sequence). This CDR3 has 12 amino acids. The V and J ends lost 6 bases and 0 bases respectively, with 6 bases between them.

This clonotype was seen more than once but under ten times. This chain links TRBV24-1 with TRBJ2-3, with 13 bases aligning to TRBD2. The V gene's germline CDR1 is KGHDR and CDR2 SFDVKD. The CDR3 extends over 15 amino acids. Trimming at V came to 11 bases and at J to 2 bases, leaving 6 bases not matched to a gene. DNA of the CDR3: TGTGCCATCGGACTAGCGGGAGCCCCCACAGATACGCAGTATTTT. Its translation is CAIGLAGAPTDTQYF.

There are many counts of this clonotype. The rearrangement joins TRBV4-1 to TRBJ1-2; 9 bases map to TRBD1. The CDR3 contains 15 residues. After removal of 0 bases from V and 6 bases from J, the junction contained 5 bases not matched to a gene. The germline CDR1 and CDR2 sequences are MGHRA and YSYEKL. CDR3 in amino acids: CASSQDPRTGDGYTF. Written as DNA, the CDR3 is TGCGCCAGCAGCCAAGATCCTAGGACAGGGGATGGCTACACCTTC.

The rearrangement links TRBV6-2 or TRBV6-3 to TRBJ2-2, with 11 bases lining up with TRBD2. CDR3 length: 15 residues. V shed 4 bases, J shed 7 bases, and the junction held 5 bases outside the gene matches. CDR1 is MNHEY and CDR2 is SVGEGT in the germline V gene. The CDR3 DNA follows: TGTGCCAGCAGTTTACTAGCGGGAGTCGTCGGGGAGCTGTTTTTT. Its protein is CASSLLAGVVGELFF.

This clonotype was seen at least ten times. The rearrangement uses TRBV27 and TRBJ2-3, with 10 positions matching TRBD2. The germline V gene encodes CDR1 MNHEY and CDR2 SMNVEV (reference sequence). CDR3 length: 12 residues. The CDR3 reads CASGLARDTQYF. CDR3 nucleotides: TGTGCTTCGGGACTAGCGAGAGATACGCAGTATTTT.

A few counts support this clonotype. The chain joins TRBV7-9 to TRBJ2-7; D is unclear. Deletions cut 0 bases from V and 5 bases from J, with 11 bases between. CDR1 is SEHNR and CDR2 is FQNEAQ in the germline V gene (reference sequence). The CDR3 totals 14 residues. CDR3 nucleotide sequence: TGTGCCAGCAGCTTAGCTCGGCAGAGTCACGAGCAGTACTTC. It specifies CASSLARQSHEQYF.

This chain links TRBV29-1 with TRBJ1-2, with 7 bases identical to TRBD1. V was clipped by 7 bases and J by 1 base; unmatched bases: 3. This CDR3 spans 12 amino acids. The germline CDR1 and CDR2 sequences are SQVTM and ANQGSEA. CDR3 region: CSATGSNYGYTF. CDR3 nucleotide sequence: TGCAGCGCGACAGGGAGTAACTATGGCTACACCTTC.

For the CDR3, the DNA is TGTGCCAGCAGTGAGAAGGGGCGCGCGGCTGAAGCTTTCTTT. Amino acid sequence: CASSEKGRAAEAFF. J is TRBJ1-1 and V is TRBV6-1; D perhaps matches TRBD1 (5 bases). Trimming cost V 3 bases and J 6 bases, with 14 bases left between them. This CDR3 contains 14 residues. Germline-derived CDR1 and CDR2 are MNHNS and SASEGT.

CDR3 protein: CASSLAGTGGWTQYF. The CDR3 DNA sequence: TGTGCCAGCAGCTTGGCGGGGACAGGGGGCTGGACCCAGTACTTC. The rearrangement uses TRBV5-6 and TRBJ2-5; 12 bases are shared with TRBD1. CDR3 size: 15 residues. The V gene's germline CDR1 is SGHDT and CDR2 YYEEEE. The V and J ends lost 0 bases and 7 bases, in that order; junction bases with no gene match: 4.

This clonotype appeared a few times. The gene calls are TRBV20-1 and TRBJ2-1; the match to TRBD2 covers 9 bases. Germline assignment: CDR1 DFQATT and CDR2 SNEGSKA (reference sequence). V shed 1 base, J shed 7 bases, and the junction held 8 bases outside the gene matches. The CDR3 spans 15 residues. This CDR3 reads CSARAASGNPNEQFF. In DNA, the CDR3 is TGCAGTGCTAGAGCTGCTAGCGGGAACCCGAATGAGCAGTTCTTC.

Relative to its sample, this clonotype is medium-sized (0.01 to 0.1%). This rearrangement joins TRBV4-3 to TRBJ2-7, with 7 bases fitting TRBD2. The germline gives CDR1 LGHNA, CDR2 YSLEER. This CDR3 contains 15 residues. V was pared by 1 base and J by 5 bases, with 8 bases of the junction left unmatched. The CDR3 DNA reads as TGCGCCAGCAGCCAAGTCTGGGTTGCGGGAGACGAGCAGTACTTC. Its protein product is CASSQVWVAGDEQYF.

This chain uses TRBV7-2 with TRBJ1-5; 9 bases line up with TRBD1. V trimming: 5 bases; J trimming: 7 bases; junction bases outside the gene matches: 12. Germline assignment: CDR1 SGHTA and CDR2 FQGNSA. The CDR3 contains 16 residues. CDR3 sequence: CASSPADRGEFQPQHF. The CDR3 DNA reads TGTGCCAGCAGCCCAGCAGACAGGGGGGAATTCCAGCCCCAGCATTTT.

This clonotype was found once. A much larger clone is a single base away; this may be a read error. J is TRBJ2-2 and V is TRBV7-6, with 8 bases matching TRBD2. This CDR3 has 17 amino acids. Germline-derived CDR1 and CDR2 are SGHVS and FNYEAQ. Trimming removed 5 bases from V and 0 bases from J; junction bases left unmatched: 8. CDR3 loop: CASSDLPGGPNTGELFF. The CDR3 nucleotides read TGTGCCAGCAGCGACCTCCCGGGAGGGCCGAACACCGGGGAGCTGTTTTTT.

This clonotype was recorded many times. The DNA for the CDR3 is TGCGCCAGCAGTGAAAACAGCAAAAACATTCAGTACTTC. Protein: CASSENSKNIQYF. The rearrangement links TRBV10-1 to TRBJ2-4; D is unclear. V was clipped by 3 bases and J by 3 bases, with 6 bases between them. This CDR3 contains 13 residues. Looked up from germline, CDR1 is WNHNN and CDR2 is SYGVQD (reference sequence).

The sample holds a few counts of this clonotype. The CDR3 sequence is CASSNRMANEQFF. The DNA for the CDR3 is TGTGCCAGCAGTAATCGGATGGCCAATGAGCAGTTCTTC. The chain combines TRBV7-2 with TRBJ2-1; the D is unclear. Germline assignment: CDR1 SGHTA and CDR2 FQGNSA. Trimming shortened V by 6 bases and J by 6 bases, and 12 bases separated the two germline ends. This CDR3 spans 13 amino acids. The complete variable domain, with remaining parts taken from reference TRBV7-2 and TRBJ2-1, reads GAGVSQSPSNKVTEKGKDVELRCDPISGHTALYWYRQSLGQGLEFLIYFQGNSAPDKSGLPSDRFSAERTGGSVSTLTIQRTQQEDSAVYLCASSNRMANEQFFGPGTRLTVL.